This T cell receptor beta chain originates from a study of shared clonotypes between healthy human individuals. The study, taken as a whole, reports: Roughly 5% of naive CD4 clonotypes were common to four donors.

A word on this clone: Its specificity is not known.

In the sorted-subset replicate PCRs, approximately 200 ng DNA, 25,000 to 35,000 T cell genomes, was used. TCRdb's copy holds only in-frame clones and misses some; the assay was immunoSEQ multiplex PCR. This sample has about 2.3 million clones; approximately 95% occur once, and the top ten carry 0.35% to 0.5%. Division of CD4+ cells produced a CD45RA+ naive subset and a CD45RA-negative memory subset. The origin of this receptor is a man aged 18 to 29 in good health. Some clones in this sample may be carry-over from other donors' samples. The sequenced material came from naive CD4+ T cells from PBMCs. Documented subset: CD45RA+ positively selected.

CDR3 loop: CASSQVGRNEKLFF. As DNA, the CDR3 is TGCGCCAGCAGCCAAGTGGGGCGAAATGAAAAACTGTTTTTT. The chain carries TRBV4-1 and TRBJ1-4; D may be TRBD1 (5 bases). Germline CDR1 reads MGHRA; CDR2 reads YSYEKL. There are 14 residues in the CDR3. V was pared by 1 base and J by 5 bases, with 8 bases between.